These 12 T cell receptor beta chains were sequenced from one sample in a study of T cell changes during pregnancy in multiple sclerosis. TCRdb's table, derived via immunoSEQ multiplex PCR, lists solely in-frame clones and lacks some. The table includes about 60,000 clones, 91% detected once. The material was CD4+ T cells from peripheral blood mononuclear cells, obtained in the first trimester of pregnancy. The receptor source for this set is a female donor with multiple sclerosis, enrolled in a pregnancy study.

The chain has TRBV30 and TRBJ1-1, with TRBD1 matching 8 bases. The V and J ends lost 8 bases and 5 bases, in that order; junction bases with no gene match: 10. Germline values: CDR1 GTSNPN, CDR2 SVGIG (reference sequence). The CDR3 spans 13 residues. The CDR3 spells CAGNRGKWTEAFF. In nucleotides, the CDR3 is TGTGCCGGGAACAGGGGGAAGTGGACTGAAGCTTTCTTT.

The chain couples TRBV6-5 to TRBJ2-7; 9 bases are shared with TRBD1. CDR1 and CDR2 (germline): MNHEY, SVGAGI. The trim removed 4 bases at V and 8 bases at J, leaving 6 bases unmatched. This CDR3 region has 13 residues. CDR3 sequence: CASSFRQGGQQYF. For the CDR3, the DNA is TGTGCCAGCAGTTTCAGACAGGGGGGACAGCAGTACTTC.

The chain joins TRBV5-6 to TRBJ2-1; 11 nucleotides match TRBD2. V was clipped by 1 base and J by 4 bases; unmatched bases: 4. This CDR3 contains 16 residues. The germline V gene encodes CDR1 SGHDT and CDR2 YYEEEE. The DNA for the CDR3 is TGTGCCAGCAGCTTGTCCGGGACTAGCGGATACAATGAGCAGTTCTTC. Amino acids: CASSLSGTSGYNEQFF.

The V gene is TRBV7-9, the J gene TRBJ1-5, with TRBD1 matching over 7 bases. The V segment lost 0 bases and the J segment 0 bases; nucleotides outside the gene matches: 2. CDR3 size: 16 residues. Germline-derived CDR1 and CDR2 are SEHNR and FQNEAQ (reference sequence). CDR3 loop: CASSLAGQDSNQPQHF. The CDR3 nucleotides read TGTGCCAGCAGCTTAGCCGGACAGGATAGCAATCAGCCCCAGCATTTT.

This clone has more than one count but fewer than ten. The chain carries TRBV2 and TRBJ1-1; a weak D match, TRBD1 (5 bases). Trimming pared 6 bases from V and 8 bases from J, leaving 16 bases between. Germline CDR1 and CDR2: SNHLY and FYNNEI. This CDR3 spans 13 amino acids. The CDR3 DNA sequence: TGTGCCAGCAGGGAATTTTCTCAGGGCGAAGCTTTCTTT. Translated, it gives CASREFSQGEAFF.

The chain carries TRBV9 and TRBJ1-3, with D unclear. Trimming left V 8 bases short and J 4 bases short, with 25 bases between. This CDR3 region has 17 residues. From germline, CDR1 is SGDLS and CDR2 YYNGEE. Here the CDR3 DNA reads TGTGCCAGTTCTCCGGGGAGCCCCCCAAATCCGGGAAACACCATATATTTT. This codes for CASSPGSPPNPGNTIYF. Together with reference TRBV9 and TRBJ1-3, the CDR3 gives the full variable domain: DSGVTQTPKHLITATGQRVTLRCSPRSGDLSVYWYQQSLDQGLQFLIQYYNGEERAKGNILERFSAQQFPDLHSELNLSSLELGDSALYFCASSPGSPPNPGNTIYFGEGSWLTVV.

The chain links TRBV2 to TRBJ1-1; D is undetermined. Looked up from germline, CDR1 is SNHLY and CDR2 is FYNNEI. The CDR3 is 13 amino acids. The V and J ends lost 5 bases and 0 bases respectively, with 7 bases between them. As DNA, the CDR3 is TGTGCCAGCAGTCCTCCGGTGAACACTGAAGCTTTCTTT. Translation gives CASSPPVNTEAFF.

This chain uses TRBV7-2 with TRBJ1-5; 8 bases are a match to TRBD1. J was trimmed by 6 bases and V by 5 bases; bases with no gene match: 12. The CDR3 has 16 amino acids. Germline CDR1 reads SGHTA; CDR2 reads FQGNSA. DNA of the CDR3: TGTGCCAGCAGCCCAAAGGGGGGACAGGTCCGTCAGCCCCAGCATTTT. Translating it yields CASSPKGGQVRQPQHF. The full variable domain, completed using reference TRBV7-2 and TRBJ1-5, is GAGVSQSPSNKVTEKGKDVELRCDPISGHTALYWYRQSLGQGLEFLIYFQGNSAPDKSGLPSDRFSAERTGGSVSTLTIQRTQQEDSAVYLCASSPKGGQVRQPQHFGDGTRLSIL.

The rearrangement joins TRBV19 to TRBJ1-6; TRBD1 aligns across 8 bases. CDR3 length: 15 amino acids. Trimming removed 5 bases from V and 5 bases from J; junction bases left unmatched: 5. Germline CDR1 is LNHDA and CDR2 is SQIVND (reference sequence). CDR3 sequence (DNA): TGTGCCAGTAGTCGCGGACAGGGCAATAATTCACCCCTCCACTTT. Translated, it gives CASSRGQGNNSPLHF.

The chain employs TRBV18 and TRBJ1-1, with 7 bases matching TRBD1. After removal of 5 bases from V and 3 bases from J, the junction contained 3 bases not matched to a gene. This CDR3 has 13 amino acids. CDR1 and CDR2 from the germline V gene are KGHSH and LQKENI. The CDR3 loop is CASSSQGDTEAFF. The CDR3 DNA follows: TGTGCCAGCTCATCCCAGGGGGACACTGAAGCTTTCTTT.

This chain connects TRBV5-4 to TRBJ2-5; TRBD2 matches at 9 bases. The CDR3 consists of 15 residues. Per the germline V gene, CDR1 is SGHNT and CDR2 is YYREEE (reference sequence). V shed 4 bases and J 4 bases; nucleotides not matched to a gene: 8. CDR3: CASSRGGGAVETQYF. As DNA, the CDR3 is TGTGCCAGCAGCCGGGGCGGGGGGGCGGTAGAGACCCAGTACTTC.

V is TRBV28 and J is TRBJ2-5; 8 bases fit TRBD1. This CDR3 contains 14 residues. The J segment lost 7 bases and the V segment lost 4 bases, leaving 8 bases of the junction unmatched. Germline V CDR1 and CDR2: MDHEN, SYDVKM. Written as DNA, the CDR3 is TGTGCCAGCAGTTCCCTGGACAGGGATGTGACCCAGTACTTC. The encoded protein is CASSSLDRDVTQYF. Filled out from reference TRBV28 and TRBJ2-5, the complete variable domain reads DVKVTQSSRYLVKRTGEKVFLECVQDMDHENMFWYRQDPGLGLRLIYFSYDVKMKEKGDIPEGYSVSREKKERFSLILESASTNQTSMYLCASSSLDRDVTQYFGPGTRLLVL.